A single sample is the source of the 28 T cell receptor beta chains below, sequenced in a study of Ad26.COV2.S vaccination and SARS-CoV-2 variants. Sequenced by immunoSEQ multiplex PCR; TCRdb stores in-frame clones only, minus some. This sample carries roughly 320,000 clones, around 84% of them seen once, and the ten largest clones take more than 1.5%. The treatment is: roughly 20 received Ad26.COV2.S at low or high dose, single or two shots; 5 received placebo; per-sample allocation not given. Material that was analyzed had been drawn on day 63 after the first vaccine or placebo injection. The specimen was peripheral blood, collected in a trial of Ad26.COV2.S vaccine versus placebo. Receptors originate from a person between 18 and 65 years old who received the Ad26.COV2.S COVID-19 vaccine or a placebo.

J is TRBJ2-5 and V is TRBV3-1 (or the pseudogene TRBV3-2); perhaps TRBD2 as D (7 bases). Germline CDR1 and CDR2: LGHDT and YNNKEL (reference sequence). V shed 4 bases and J shed 7 bases, with 13 bases lying between them. This CDR3 contains 13 residues. The CDR3 sequence: CASSLQGGATQYF. CDR3 sequence (DNA): TGTGCCAGCAGCCTACAGGGAGGGGCGACCCAGTACTTC.

The gene calls are TRBV27 and TRBJ2-1, with no clear D. Germline-derived CDR1 and CDR2 are MNHEY and SMNVEV (reference sequence). CDR3 length: 16 amino acids. Trimming shortened V by 4 bases and J by 0 bases, and 13 bases separated the two germline ends. CDR3 DNA: TGTGCCAGCAGTTCCGGGCCTACCAACTCCTACAATGAGCAGTTCTTC. This translates into CASSSGPTNSYNEQFF.

The rearrangement links TRBV19 to TRBJ2-3; TRBD2 aligns across 8 bases. CDR1 is LNHDA and CDR2 is SQIVND in the germline V gene (reference sequence). With 5 bases clipped from V and 4 bases from J, the junction kept 8 bases outside the gene matches. This CDR3 has 15 residues. This chain's CDR3 is CASSPPGLGSDTQYF. CDR3 nucleotide sequence: TGTGCCAGTAGTCCACCGGGACTAGGATCAGATACGCAGTATTTT.

The chain has TRBV11-2 and TRBJ2-1, with D uncertain. There are 16 residues in the CDR3. CDR1 is SGHAT, CDR2 FQNNGV, per germline. V lost 4 bases, J lost 0 bases, and 13 bases lay in between. CDR3 nucleotide sequence: TGTGCCAGCAGCTCTCCAGGCGCGAGCTCCTACAATGAGCAGTTCTTC. The encoded protein is CASSSPGASSYNEQFF.

The rearrangement links TRBV7-2 to TRBJ2-7, with D hard to call. The V and J ends lost 6 bases and 6 bases respectively, with 9 bases between them. The germline gives CDR1 SGHTA, CDR2 FQGNSA. The CDR3 spans 11 residues. Here the CDR3 reads CASSPGLEQYF. CDR3 nucleotides: TGTGCCAGCAGTCCTGGTCTCGAGCAGTACTTC.

The chain joins TRBV9 to TRBJ1-1; D is perhaps TRBD1 (6 bases). V was trimmed by 3 bases and J by 0 bases, leaving 12 bases between them. There are 15 residues in the CDR3. CDR1 is SGDLS, CDR2 YYNGEE, per germline. The CDR3 is CASSAGASMNTEAFF. The CDR3 nucleotides read TGTGCCAGCAGCGCAGGGGCCTCGATGAACACTGAAGCTTTCTTT.

This clone was observed a handful of times. The chain joins TRBV10-1 to TRBJ1-4; the match to TRBD1 covers 8 bases. This CDR3 comprises 18 residues. V dropped 8 bases and J dropped 7; count of bases not matched to a gene: 21. CDR1 is WNHNN and CDR2 is SYGVQD in the germline V gene (reference sequence). The DNA of the CDR3 is TGCGCCAGCCAAAGGATGGACAGGGCAAATCAGGACTCTGAAAAACTGTTTTTT. It is translated as CASQRMDRANQDSEKLFF.

The chain links TRBV6-5 to TRBJ1-2; D not certain. The CDR3 covers 11 residues. The V gene lost 5 bases and the J gene lost 8 bases, with 9 bases spanning the gap. Per germline, CDR1 MNHEY and CDR2 SVGAGI. CDR3 bases: TGTGCCAGCAGTCAGATACAGGGCTACACCTTC. Protein sequence: CASSQIQGYTF.

The rearrangement uses TRBV6-1 and TRBJ1-5, with D perhaps matching TRBD1 (6 bases). There are 16 residues in the CDR3. Between the trimmed V and J ends, which lost 3 bases and 3 bases, there was a span of 15 bases. Germline CDR1 is MNHNS and CDR2 is SASEGT. CDR3 loop: CASSEGGGFHNQPQHF. The CDR3 DNA is TGTGCCAGCAGTGAGGGAGGGGGGTTCCACAATCAGCCCCAGCATTTT.

The V call is TRBV3-1 (or the pseudogene TRBV3-2), the J call TRBJ1-2; perhaps TRBD1 as D (6 bases). Between the trimmed V and J ends, which lost 2 bases and 6 bases, there was a span of 31 bases. CDR1 LGHDT and CDR2 YNNKEL come from the germline V gene (reference sequence). This CDR3 contains 20 residues. The CDR3 reads CASSQLSPGRFQTGRHGYTF. CDR3 DNA: TGTGCCAGCAGCCAATTATCTCCGGGAAGGTTTCAAACAGGGCGGCATGGCTACACCTTC.

The CDR3 reads CASSPAGGLGAFF. The CDR3 coding sequence is TGCGCCAGCAGCCCCGCCGGGGGCCTCGGAGCTTTCTTT. This chain joins TRBV4-1 and TRBJ1-1, with a possible D match to TRBD1 (6 bases). CDR1 MGHRA and CDR2 YSYEKL come from the germline V gene. V shed 4 bases and J shed 10 bases, with 16 bases lying between them. The CDR3 sequence is 13 residues long.

V gene TRBV14 combines with J gene TRBJ1-1; no clear D gene. Per germline, CDR1 SGHDN and CDR2 FVKESK. The V end lost 1 base, the J end lost 3 bases, and 24 bases lay between the germline ends. This CDR3 has 19 amino acids. DNA of the CDR3: TGTGCCAGCAGCCAAGGGGCAGGCTGGGGTAGCTATTCGTACACTGAAGCTTTCTTT. Translation: CASSQGAGWGSYSYTEAFF.

Notes on this clone: The same CDR3 also results from other DNA sequences found in this sample. V usage is TRBV2 and J usage is TRBJ1-2; D not certain. With 4 bases removed from V and 8 bases from J, the gap between germline ends came to 8 bases. The CDR3 spans 11 residues. Germline lookup yields CDR1 SNHLY and CDR2 FYNNEI. The CDR3 nucleotides read TGTGCCAGCAGTGTGGACCGGGGCTACACCTTC. The encoded protein is CASSVDRGYTF.

In this sample, this clone turned up a few times. The chain is built from TRBV7-2 and TRBJ1-5; no clear D gene. The CDR3 extends over 13 amino acids. The germline V and J ends were trimmed by 1 base and 8 bases, with 9 bases remaining between them. CDR1 is SGHTA and CDR2 is FQGNSA in the germline V gene. CDR3 residues: CASSLEAFKPQHF. The CDR3 DNA follows: TGTGCCAGCAGCTTAGAGGCCTTCAAGCCCCAGCATTTT.

This clone has at least ten counts. This rearrangement joins TRBV7-9 to TRBJ1-1; D is undetermined. In germline, CDR1 is SEHNR, CDR2 FQNEAQ (reference sequence). The V end was cut by 1 base, the J end by 4 bases, with 4 bases between. The CDR3 extends over 12 amino acids. The CDR3 protein is CASSLEVTEAFF. The CDR3 DNA sequence: TGTGCCAGCAGCTTAGAGGTCACTGAAGCTTTCTTT.

This chain joins TRBV4-3 and TRBJ2-5, with D hard to call. V shed 0 bases and J shed 2 bases, with 13 bases lying between them. There are 16 residues in the CDR3. Germline CDR1 is LGHNA and CDR2 is YSLEER. The DNA of the CDR3 is TGCGCCAGCAGCCAAGATGGAGCCAATCGACAAGAGACCCAGTACTTC. Its translation is CASSQDGANRQETQYF.

The V and J genes are TRBV5-1 and TRBJ2-5; D is undetermined. CDR1 is SGHRS and CDR2 is YFSETQ in the germline V gene. V gave up 4 bases and J gave up 1 base, with 5 bases separating them. The CDR3 is made up of 12 amino acids. The CDR3 DNA reads TGCGCCAGCAGCCGCCTCCAAGAGACCCAGTACTTC. It encodes CASSRLQETQYF.

This chain uses TRBV5-1 with TRBJ2-7; D is unresolved. The CDR3 is 13 residues long. Trimming stripped 0 bases from V and 4 bases from J, with 8 bases between. CDR1 and CDR2 (germline): SGHRS, YFSETQ. The CDR3 sequence is CASSLEVGYEQYF. The CDR3 coding sequence is TGCGCCAGCAGCTTGGAGGTCGGTTACGAGCAGTACTTC.

Only a few counts were recorded for this clone. The chain recombines TRBV11-2 with TRBJ1-4; 9 nucleotides line up with TRBD1. The CDR3 extends over 18 amino acids. The V gene's germline CDR1 is SGHAT and CDR2 FQNNGV. V was clipped by 6 bases and J by 0 bases; unmatched bases: 11. The CDR3 coding sequence is TGTGCCAGCAGGGCCCTAAGGGGGACAGGGTCAACTAATGAAAAACTGTTTTTT. Translating it yields CASRALRGTGSTNEKLFF.

The V call is TRBV27, the J call TRBJ1-2, with D unclear. The V gene's germline CDR1 is MNHEY and CDR2 SMNVEV (reference sequence). With 0 bases removed from V and 5 bases from J, the gap between germline ends came to 7 bases. This CDR3 spans 13 amino acids. The CDR3 sequence: CASSLSAQYGYTF. As DNA, the CDR3 is TGTGCCAGCAGTTTATCGGCCCAGTATGGCTACACCTTC.

DNA of the CDR3: TGTGCCAGCAGTTACTATTCGACGTCCCCGAATCAGCCCCAGCATTTT. Its protein is CASSYYSTSPNQPQHF. V gene TRBV6-6 combines with J gene TRBJ1-5, with D unclear. The CDR3 consists of 16 residues. Trimming pared 1 base from V and 4 bases from J, leaving 14 bases between. Germline CDR1 and CDR2: MNHNY and SVGAGI (reference sequence).

V and J are TRBV7-6 and TRBJ2-3, with D tentatively TRBD1 or TRBD2 (5 bases each). The V gene's germline CDR1 is SGHVS and CDR2 FNYEAQ. The CDR3 loop spans 16 amino acids. Trimming took off 2 bases at V and 4 bases at J, with 16 bases between the two ends. In nucleotides, the CDR3 is TGTGCCAGCAGCTTACGGCCTCCTGGGGGAGCAGATACGCAGTATTTT. Protein sequence: CASSLRPPGGADTQYF.

The J gene is TRBJ2-3, the V gene TRBV9; D is undetermined. Deletions cut 5 bases from V and 2 bases from J, with 9 bases between. CDR1 SGDLS and CDR2 YYNGEE come from the germline V gene. The CDR3 is 13 residues long. The DNA for the CDR3 is TGTGCCAGCAGTGGGTCCTACACAGATACGCAGTATTTT. Protein product: CASSGSYTDTQYF.

This clone came up a few times. The chain has TRBV6-5 and TRBJ2-7; a possible D gene is TRBD2 (5 bases). V gave up 11 bases and J gave up 4 bases, with 12 bases separating them. Germline CDR1 is MNHEY and CDR2 is SVGAGI. This CDR3 spans 11 amino acids. The CDR3: CAARAKYEQYF. CDR3 bases: TGTGCCGCGAGGGCCAAGTACGAGCAGTACTTC.

The chain employs TRBV27 and TRBJ1-2; 8 bases are a match to TRBD1. The CDR3 length is 16 residues. Looked up from germline, CDR1 is MNHEY and CDR2 is SMNVEV (reference sequence). V lost 5 bases to trimming and J lost 5 bases; unmatched junction nucleotides: 13. The DNA of the CDR3 is TGTGCCAGCAGTAGGACAGGGCCTTCTCGAACGTATGGCTACACCTTC. Its translation: CASSRTGPSRTYGYTF.

The chain recombines TRBV9 with TRBJ2-7; D may be TRBD1 (5 bases). CDR1 and CDR2 (germline): SGDLS, YYNGEE. The CDR3 consists of 13 residues. With 7 bases removed from V and 4 bases from J, the gap between germline ends came to 15 bases. The CDR3 region is CASGKGFQYEQYF. In DNA form, the CDR3 reads TGTGCCAGCGGTAAGGGGTTCCAATACGAGCAGTACTTC.

The CDR3 loop is CASSLQGQGEGGRSEQYF. DNA for the CDR3: TGCGCCAGCAGCCTACAGGGACAGGGAGAAGGGGGGAGGTCCGAGCAGTACTTC. V and J are TRBV4-1 and TRBJ2-7, with 9 bases aligning to TRBD1. The germline CDR1 and CDR2 sequences are MGHRA and YSYEKL. The CDR3 spans 18 residues. Trimming cost V 4 bases and J 6 bases; bases outside gene matches: 19.

The rearrangement links TRBV4-3 to TRBJ2-5, with 8 bases matching TRBD1. CDR1 is LGHNA and CDR2 is YSLEER in the germline V gene. This CDR3 spans 15 amino acids. The trim removed 6 bases at V and 0 bases at J, leaving 6 bases unmatched. The CDR3 bases are TGCGCCAGCAGTCGAGACAGGGGCTACCAAGAGACCCAGTACTTC. Amino acid sequence: CASSRDRGYQETQYF.